These 11 T cell receptor beta chains originate from one sample sequenced in a study of T cell responses to AZD1222 COVID-19 vaccine. Produced via immunoSEQ multiplex PCR; TCRdb's table is partial and in-frame only. The sample lists 100,000 to 150,000 clones; 75% to 95% were seen once. Sequencing was performed on peripheral blood, taken 28 days after the second AZD1222 dose. The origin of the receptors is an adult who received the AZD1222 COVID-19 vaccine.

This chain uses TRBV18 with TRBJ2-4, with a possible D match to TRBD1 (6 bases). Germline-derived CDR1 and CDR2 are KGHSH and LQKENI. Trimming shortened V by 2 bases and J by 7 bases, and 12 bases separated the two germline ends. The CDR3 sequence is 14 residues long. CDR3 in amino acids: CASSPRTVRNIQYF. The CDR3 coding sequence is TGTGCCAGCTCACCAAGGACAGTCCGCAACATTCAGTACTTC. Variable domain in full (rest from reference TRBV18 and TRBJ2-4): NAGVMQNPRHLVRRRGQEARLRCSPMKGHSHVYWYRQLPEEGLKFMVYLQKENIIDESGMPKERFSAEFPKEGPSILRIQQVVRGDSAAYFCASSPRTVRNIQYFGAGTRLSVL.

The chain joins TRBV9 to TRBJ2-2; D gene uncertain. CDR3 length: 13 residues. CDR1 and CDR2 (germline): SGDLS, YYNGEE. The V and J ends lost 1 base and 7 bases respectively, with 8 bases between them. The CDR3 DNA sequence: TGTGCCAGCAGCGTATTTCCGGGCGGGGAGCTGTTTTTT. Translated, it gives CASSVFPGGELFF.

This clone was detected only once. A junction end diverges from the germline sequence, so it may reflect a read error. The chain employs TRBV25-1 and TRBJ2-1; 10 bases match TRBD2. From germline, CDR1 is MGHDK and CDR2 SYGVNS. CDR3 length: 15 amino acids. CDR3 nucleotide sequence: TGTGCCAGCAGTAAACTAGCGGGACATAGAAATGGGCAGTTCTTC. It is translated as CASSKLAGHRNGQFF.

This rearrangement joins TRBV9 to TRBJ2-2, with TRBD2 matching over 8 bases. V lost 4 bases to trimming and J lost 5 bases; unmatched junction nucleotides: 1. This CDR3 region has 13 residues. Germline CDR1 reads SGDLS; CDR2 reads YYNGEE. CDR3 sequence (DNA): TGTGCCAGCAGCTCGGGGGGGACCGGGGAGCTGTTTTTT. It codes for CASSSGGTGELFF. Looking up the rest from reference TRBV9 and TRBJ2-2 gives the full variable domain: DSGVTQTPKHLITATGQRVTLRCSPRSGDLSVYWYQQSLDQGLQFLIQYYNGEERAKGNILERFSAQQFPDLHSELNLSSLELGDSALYFCASSSGGTGELFFGEGSRLTVL.

CDR3 in amino acids: CAWGTSKKLFF. Here the CDR3 DNA reads TGTGCCTGGGGGACGTCAAAAAAACTGTTTTTT. The chain joins TRBV30 to TRBJ1-4; D is possibly TRBD1 (5 bases). V shed 5 bases and J shed 9 bases, with 10 bases lying between them. The CDR3 has 11 residues. In germline, CDR1 is GTSNPN, CDR2 SVGIG (reference sequence).

This chain connects TRBV28 to TRBJ2-5; no clear D. The CDR3 extends over 14 amino acids. The germline CDR1 and CDR2 sequences are MDHEN and SYDVKM. V lost 10 bases to trimming and J lost 0 bases, with 15 bases between them. The chain's CDR3 is CATRLSSHQETQYF. In DNA form, the CDR3 reads TGTGCCACCCGCCTCAGTAGCCACCAAGAGACCCAGTACTTC. Full variable domain (outside the CDR3, taken from reference TRBV28 and TRBJ2-5): DVKVTQSSRYLVKRTGEKVFLECVQDMDHENMFWYRQDPGLGLRLIYFSYDVKMKEKGDIPEGYSVSREKKERFSLILESASTNQTSMYLCATRLSSHQETQYFGPGTRLLVL.

This sequence joins TRBV7-6 and TRBJ2-2; 9 bases line up with TRBD1. The length of the CDR3 is 18 residues. With V trimmed by 2 bases and J by 1 base, 8 bases remained unmatched. The germline V gene encodes CDR1 SGHVS and CDR2 FNYEAQ. CDR3 sequence reads: CASSLKGRGQGNTGELFF. As DNA, the CDR3 is TGTGCCAGCAGCTTAAAGGGGCGGGGACAGGGGAACACCGGGGAGCTGTTTTTT.

This clone came up a few times. The chain links TRBV11-1 to TRBJ2-7; 10 nucleotides match TRBD1. CDR1 and CDR2 (germline): SGHAT, FQDESV (reference sequence). V lost 5 bases and J lost 2; bases outside the gene matches: 6. This CDR3 comprises 15 residues. The chain's CDR3 is CASSPRDRGPYEQYF. As DNA, the CDR3 is TGTGCCAGCAGCCCCCGGGACAGGGGCCCCTACGAGCAGTACTTC.

The chain recombines TRBV24-1 with TRBJ1-5; D not certain. The CDR3 has 15 amino acids. Germline-derived CDR1 and CDR2 are KGHDR and SFDVKD. V gave up 6 bases and J gave up 2 bases, with 13 bases separating them. The CDR3 region has the DNA TGTGCCACCAGTCGGGGAGGAGACGGCAATCAGCCCCAGCATTTT. This translates into CATSRGGDGNQPQHF.

The V call is TRBV19, the J call TRBJ1-2; tentatively, D is TRBD1 (5 bases). The CDR3 loop spans 12 amino acids. V gave up 4 bases and J gave up 4 bases, with 7 bases separating them. Germline V gene sequence: CDR1 LNHDA, CDR2 SQIVND (reference sequence). Here the CDR3 reads CASSRGTYGYTF. The CDR3 bases are TGTGCCAGTAGTAGAGGGACCTATGGCTACACCTTC. Complete variable domain (other parts from reference TRBV19 and TRBJ1-2): DGGITQSPKYLFRKEGQNVTLSCEQNLNHDAMYWYRQDPGQGLRLIYYSQIVNDFQKGDIAEGYSVSREKKESFPLTVTSAQKNPTAFYLCASSRGTYGYTFGSGTRLTVV.

The rearrangement links TRBV5-8 to TRBJ2-7; D is uncertain. CDR1 SGHTS and CDR2 YDEGEE come from the germline V gene. V gave up 0 bases and J gave up 3 bases, with 10 bases separating them. The CDR3 covers 14 residues. The CDR3 is CASSLGHISYEQYV. CDR3 DNA: TGTGCCAGCAGCTTGGGGCATATTAGCTACGAGCAGTACGTC.